A single sample gave rise to the 21 T cell receptor beta chains below, sequenced in a study of PD-L1 blockade in urothelial cancer. Stated time point: pretreatment peripheral blood. The table came from immunoSEQ multiplex PCR; TCRdb's copy has only in-frame clones and leaves some out. The sample contains more than 35,000 clones, 85% of which appear only once. The sample consisted of PBMCs, taken around atezolizumab (anti-PD-L1) treatment. All receptors come from a man older than 75 with urothelial cancer.

This clone was seen only once. This sequence joins TRBV6-6 and TRBJ1-2, with D possibly matching TRBD1 (5 bases). Trimming pared 6 bases from V and 8 bases from J, leaving 16 bases between. CDR1 is MNHNY, CDR2 SVGAGI, per germline (reference sequence). The CDR3 is 13 amino acids. CDR3 amino acids: CASRSNQGRGYTF. The CDR3 DNA reads as TGTGCCAGCAGGAGTAATCAGGGAAGAGGCTACACCTTC.

The V and J genes are TRBV11-3 and TRBJ2-3; the D gene is possibly TRBD1 (6 bases). The V gene's germline CDR1 is SGHNT and CDR2 YENEEA. The germline V and J ends were trimmed by 1 base and 4 bases, with 12 bases remaining between them. This CDR3 has 15 amino acids. The DNA for the CDR3 is TGTGCCAGCAGCTTAGGGGGGCAGGACGCAGATACGCAGTATTTT. Amino acid sequence: CASSLGGQDADTQYF.

This sequence joins TRBV10-1 and TRBJ2-6, with D possibly TRBD2 on 6 matching bases. The CDR3 length is 18 residues. Germline V gene lookup returns CDR1 WNHNN and CDR2 SYGVQD (reference sequence). V dropped 2 bases and J dropped 0 bases, with 14 bases sitting between them. DNA for the CDR3: TGCGCCAGCAGTGAGAGGAGGGGACCCAACTCTGGGGCCAACGTCCTGACTTTC. It yields the protein CASSERRGPNSGANVLTF.

A few counts support this clone. The rearrangement uses TRBV19 and TRBJ2-1; TRBD2 matches at 14 bases. Germline values: CDR1 LNHDA, CDR2 SQIVND (reference sequence). J lost 3 bases, V lost 5 bases, and 6 bases had no gene match. The CDR3 length is 17 residues. The CDR3 loop is CASSPRTSGRSYNEQFF. The CDR3 DNA sequence: TGTGCCAGTAGTCCACGGACTAGCGGGAGGAGCTACAATGAGCAGTTCTTC.

The gene calls are TRBV15 and TRBJ2-1; tentative D call: TRBD2 (5 bases). Trimming left V 1 base short and J 0 bases short, with 7 bases between. The germline gives CDR1 LNHNV, CDR2 YYDKDF (reference sequence). The CDR3 has 15 residues. The CDR3: CATSRAGSSYNEQFF. CDR3 sequence (DNA): TGTGCCACCAGCAGAGCGGGGAGCTCCTACAATGAGCAGTTCTTC. The whole variable domain, filled in from reference TRBV15 and TRBJ2-1, reads DAMVIQNPRYQVTQFGKPVTLSCSQTLNHNVMYWYQQKSSQAPKLLFHYYDKDFNNEADTPDNFQSRRPNTSFCFLDIRSPGLGDTAMYLCATSRAGSSYNEQFFGPGTRLTVL.

This chain connects TRBV9 to TRBJ2-1; D gene ambiguous. The CDR3 consists of 13 residues. Trimming removed 0 bases at V and 10 bases at J, with 11 bases between. Germline CDR1 reads SGDLS; CDR2 reads YYNGEE. The CDR3 reads CASSVASGGEQFF. CDR3 sequence (DNA): TGTGCCAGCAGCGTAGCGAGTGGCGGCGAGCAGTTCTTC.

This clone showed up just once. The genes are TRBV30 and TRBJ1-4; weak D call: TRBD1 (5 bases). Germline lookup yields CDR1 GTSNPN and CDR2 SVGIG (reference sequence). V gave up 0 bases and J gave up 7 bases, with 9 bases separating them. This CDR3 has 13 residues. The CDR3 coding sequence is TGTGCCTGGAGTGTGCGGGGGGTTGAAAAACTGTTTTTT. Translating it yields CAWSVRGVEKLFF.

J is TRBJ2-7 and V is TRBV7-9; TRBD2 matches at 7 bases. J gave up 4 bases and V 0 bases, and 6 bases lay outside the gene matches. The CDR3 runs 15 residues. CDR1 is SEHNR and CDR2 is FQNEAQ in the germline V gene (reference sequence). CDR3 amino acids: CASSLAGGPQYEQYF. CDR3 bases: TGTGCCAGCAGCTTAGCGGGAGGGCCTCAATACGAGCAGTACTTC. Filled out from reference TRBV7-9 and TRBJ2-7, the complete variable domain reads DTGVSQNPRHKITKRGQNVTFRCDPISEHNRLYWYRQTLGQGPEFLTYFQNEAQLEKSRLLSDRFSAERPKGSFSTLEIQRTEQGDSAMYLCASSLAGGPQYEQYFGPGTRLTVT.

V is TRBV28 and J is TRBJ2-7; TRBD1 matches at 10 bases. V lost 11 bases and J lost 6; bases outside the gene matches: 7. CDR3 length equals 12 residues. Per the germline V gene, CDR1 is MDHEN and CDR2 is SYDVKM. As DNA, the CDR3 is TGTGCCGCAGACCGGACAGGGGGCGAGCAGTACTTC. It encodes CAADRTGGEQYF.

The chain has TRBV5-1 and TRBJ2-3, with a weak D call TRBD2 (6 bases). V gave up 4 bases and J gave up 6 bases, with 27 bases separating them. This CDR3 contains 18 residues. Germline CDR1 SGHRS, CDR2 YFSETQ. In nucleotides, the CDR3 is TGCGCCAGCAGCCTGGCTTCTGTGCAGCGGGTTATTGAGGATACGCAGTATTTT. It yields the protein CASSLASVQRVIEDTQYF.

This clone came up a few times. V usage is TRBV20-1 and J usage is TRBJ1-2, with D uncertain. The germline gives CDR1 DFQATT, CDR2 SNEGSKA (reference sequence). This CDR3 is 10 amino acids long. Trimming pared 6 bases from V and 1 base from J, leaving 3 bases between. The CDR3, as DNA: TGCAGTGCCGGTAACTATGGCTACACCTTC. Protein: CSAGNYGYTF.

V gene TRBV5-1 combines with J gene TRBJ1-1; the match to TRBD1 covers 9 bases. CDR1 is SGHRS and CDR2 is YFSETQ in the germline V gene. V shed 2 bases, J shed 6 bases, and the junction held 14 bases outside the gene matches. The CDR3 consists of 17 residues. CDR3 DNA sequence: TGCGCCAGCAGCTTTAAGGGACAGGGAAACCCTAACTCTGAAGCTTTCTTT. Its translation is CASSFKGQGNPNSEAFF.

V is TRBV6-5 and J is TRBJ1-2; D possibly corresponds to TRBD1 (5 bases). Between the trimmed V and J ends, which lost 7 bases and 2 bases, there was a span of 11 bases. The germline CDR1 and CDR2 sequences are MNHEY and SVGAGI. This CDR3 contains 13 residues. The CDR3 DNA sequence: TGTGCCAGCACCCCGGGGGGAAACTATGGCTACACCTTC. Amino acid sequence: CASTPGGNYGYTF.

CDR3 DNA sequence: TGCGCCAGCAGCTTGGGGCTAGCGGGAGGCCGGGTTTCCTATTACAATGAGCAGTTCTTC. It translates to CASSLGLAGGRVSYYNEQFF. The chain has TRBV5-1 and TRBJ2-1; 11 bases line up with TRBD2. The CDR3 is made up of 20 amino acids. CDR1 is SGHRS, CDR2 YFSETQ, per germline. With 0 bases clipped from V and 4 bases from J, the junction kept 15 bases outside the gene matches.

The V and J genes are TRBV9 and TRBJ1-5, with D possibly TRBD1 on 5 matching bases. Germline-derived CDR1 and CDR2 are SGDLS and YYNGEE. Between the trimmed V and J ends, which lost 2 bases and 5 bases, there was a span of 17 bases. The CDR3 sequence is 16 residues long. As DNA, the CDR3 is TGTGCCAGCAGCGTTTTCGAGAGACAGCCCGATCAGCCCCAGCATTTT. The encoded protein is CASSVFERQPDQPQHF.

There are a few counts of this clone. J is TRBJ2-1 and V is TRBV27; TRBD2 matches at 9 bases. CDR1 MNHEY and CDR2 SMNVEV come from the germline V gene (reference sequence). The CDR3 extends over 14 amino acids. With V trimmed by 10 bases and J by 5 bases, 9 bases remained unmatched. CDR3 sequence (DNA): TGTGCCACTAAGAGAGCGGGAGGCCACAATGAGCAGTTCTTC. Its protein is CATKRAGGHNEQFF.

The chain uses TRBV2 and TRBJ1-2, with D uncertain. The CDR3 loop spans 14 amino acids. The V gene's germline CDR1 is SNHLY and CDR2 FYNNEI. V was clipped by 3 bases and J by 0 bases, with 8 bases between them. CDR3 region: CASSDTRSNYGYTF. The CDR3 DNA reads TGTGCCAGCAGTGACACGCGGTCTAACTATGGCTACACCTTC.

The chain is built from TRBV5-6 and TRBJ1-4; 7 bases line up with TRBD1. This CDR3 comprises 15 residues. The trim removed 7 bases at V and 7 bases at J, leaving 13 bases unmatched. The germline CDR1 and CDR2 sequences are SGHDT and YYEEEE. Here the CDR3 DNA reads TGTGCCAGCCAGCTTCTCGCAGGGGGACCTGAAAAACTGTTTTTT. Amino acids: CASQLLAGGPEKLFF.

V and J are TRBV2 and TRBJ1-5, with a weak D call TRBD1 (6 bases). Germline CDR1 is SNHLY and CDR2 is FYNNEI. V shed 5 bases and J shed 4 bases, with 21 bases lying between them. The CDR3 contains 17 residues. The CDR3 region is CASSPLRSRGANQPQHF. The CDR3 nucleotides are TGTGCCAGCAGTCCCCTTAGGTCCCGGGGGGCTAATCAGCCCCAGCATTTT.

This chain joins TRBV19 and TRBJ2-2; D might be TRBD2 (5 bases). Trimming took off 4 bases at V and 6 bases at J, with 9 bases between the two ends. This CDR3 is built from 13 residues. Germline CDR1 reads LNHDA; CDR2 reads SQIVND (reference sequence). This chain's CDR3 is CASSTGLAGELFF. The CDR3 DNA sequence: TGTGCCAGTAGTACCGGACTTGCCGGGGAGCTGTTTTTT.

This chain uses TRBV9 with TRBJ2-7; TRBD2 might be the D (6 bases). V was clipped by 3 bases and J by 0 bases, with 10 bases between them. This CDR3 has 14 amino acids. From germline, CDR1 is SGDLS and CDR2 YYNGEE. The CDR3 protein is CASSGSGGSYEQYF. The CDR3 region has the DNA TGTGCCAGCAGCGGTAGCGGAGGCTCCTACGAGCAGTACTTC.